Presented here are 20 T cell receptor beta chains from one specimen sequenced in a study of early T cells in non-severe SARS-CoV-2 infection. TCRdb fed the 5' RACE reads into MiXCR, producing one record per CDR3 protein. The sample records 66,000 or so distinct CDR3 sequences, about 13% being singletons. The sequenced sample consisted of whole blood. All receptors come from an adult who was a healthcare worker with PCR-confirmed SARS-CoV-2 infection or an uninfected control (not recorded which).

The chain is built from TRBV9 and TRBJ2-1; D call uncertain. The CDR3 has 12 amino acids. The V end lost 4 bases, the J end lost 10 bases, and 12 bases lay between the germline ends. Germline V gene sequence: CDR1 SGDLS, CDR2 YYNGEE. The CDR3 here is CASSPGRREQFF. In DNA, the CDR3 is TGTGCCAGCAGCCCCGGACGGCGAGAGCAGTTCTTC.

This clonotype was seen repeatedly, ten times or more. This chain uses TRBV6-6 with TRBJ1-1; D might be TRBD1 (5 bases). Germline V lookup: CDR1 MNHNY, CDR2 SVGAGI (reference sequence). The CDR3 loop spans 17 amino acids. V lost 5 bases and J 1 base, leaving 20 bases between the germline ends. For the CDR3, the DNA is TGTGCCAGCAGTCACGGGATAGGAGGTGGGGGGAACACTGAAGCTTTCTTT. It codes for CASSHGIGGGGNTEAFF.

This clonotype occurred many times. The V gene is TRBV10-2, the J gene TRBJ2-3, with D possibly being TRBD1 (5 bases). V lost 6 bases and J 0 bases, leaving 13 bases between the germline ends. CDR3 size: 15 residues. Per germline, CDR1 WSHSY and CDR2 SAAADI. The CDR3 reads CASSRTLTSTDTQYF. The CDR3 nucleotides read TGCGCCAGCAGCAGGACATTAACTAGCACAGATACGCAGTATTTT.

A note on this clonotype: A much larger clone differs by one base, so this may be a read error. The chain couples TRBV5-5 to TRBJ1-1; tentatively, D is TRBD1 (5 bases). This CDR3 contains 14 residues. Per germline, CDR1 SGHKS and CDR2 YYEKEE (reference sequence). The CDR3 reads CGSSFGTANTEAFF. For the CDR3, the DNA is TGTGGCAGCAGCTTCGGGACGGCGAACACTGAAGCTTTCTTT. Supplemented by reference TRBV5-5 and TRBJ1-1, the full variable domain reads DAGVTQSPTHLIKTRGQQVTLRCSPISGHKSVSWYQQVLGQGPQFIFQYYEKEERGRGNFPDRFSARQFPNYSSELNVNALLLGDSALYLCGSSFGTANTEAFFGQGTRLTVV.

The rearrangement uses TRBV20-1 and TRBJ2-3; no firm D call. The length of the CDR3 is 14 residues. CDR1 is DFQATT and CDR2 is SNEGSKA in the germline V gene (reference sequence). Deletions cut 6 bases from V and 2 bases from J, with 15 bases between. This chain's CDR3 is CSAPTPRPTDTQYF. CDR3 bases: TGCAGTGCCCCGACCCCGCGGCCCACAGATACGCAGTATTTT.

This chain uses TRBV6-5 with TRBJ2-7, with D perhaps matching TRBD1 (5 bases). Germline V gene sequence: CDR1 MNHEY, CDR2 SVGAGI. The CDR3 consists of 14 residues. Trimming shortened V by 5 bases and J by 2 bases, and 13 bases separated the two germline ends. The CDR3, as DNA: TGTGCCAGCAGTCGTGCAGGGAAACCCTACGAGCAGTACTTC. This codes for CASSRAGKPYEQYF.

The sample holds a few counts of this clonotype. The chain uses TRBV5-4 and TRBJ1-4, with 9 bases fitting TRBD1. After removal of 3 bases from V and 8 bases from J, the junction contained 8 bases not matched to a gene. CDR1 SGHNT and CDR2 YYREEE come from the germline V gene (reference sequence). This CDR3 region has 15 residues. CDR3 region: CASSSGQGGGEKLFF. The CDR3, as DNA: TGTGCCAGCAGCTCGGGACAGGGCGGGGGAGAAAAACTGTTTTTT.

In this sample, this clonotype turned up a few times. This chain uses TRBV12-3 or TRBV12-4 with TRBJ2-7, with D hard to call. V was cut by 7 bases and J by 0 bases, with 19 bases left in between. The CDR3 has 16 amino acids. The CDR3 DNA is TGTGCCAGCACCCCTAACCCGGGTGCTGGCTCCTACGAGCAGTACTTC. It specifies CASTPNPGAGSYEQYF.

The chain is built from TRBV24-1 and TRBJ2-2; D remains ambiguous. CDR3 size: 13 residues. The germline V gene encodes CDR1 KGHDR and CDR2 SFDVKD. V lost 6 bases and J 7 bases, leaving 11 bases between the germline ends. This CDR3 is CATSPPGFGELFF. CDR3 nucleotide sequence: TGTGCCACCAGTCCTCCGGGCTTCGGGGAGCTGTTTTTT.

This clonotype was counted ten times or more. The chain employs TRBV7-3 and TRBJ2-1, with D uncertain. The CDR3 is made up of 18 amino acids. Trimming removed 2 bases at V and 1 base at J, with 18 bases between. Germline V gives CDR1 SGHTA, CDR2 FQGTGA. DNA of the CDR3: TGTGCCAGCAGCTTAGGAATGACCTTCTGGGGATCCTACAATGAGCAGTTCTTC. It yields the protein CASSLGMTFWGSYNEQFF.

This clonotype was recorded at least ten times. J is TRBJ2-7 and V is TRBV28; D uncertain. The CDR3 totals 14 residues. Trimming left V 9 bases short and J 2 bases short, with 17 bases between. In germline, CDR1 is MDHEN, CDR2 SYDVKM. CDR3 residues: CASKIRPQAYEQYF. Written as DNA, the CDR3 is TGTGCCAGTAAGATTCGGCCCCAGGCCTACGAGCAGTACTTC.

There are many counts of this clonotype. J is TRBJ2-7 and V is TRBV20-1; D is unresolved. CDR1 DFQATT and CDR2 SNEGSKA come from the germline V gene (reference sequence). This CDR3 has 12 amino acids. V was trimmed by 1 base and J by 6 bases, leaving 10 bases between them. The CDR3 protein is CSARGLLGEQYF. CDR3 coding DNA: TGCAGTGCTAGAGGGCTTCTCGGCGAGCAGTACTTC.

The sample holds many counts of this clonotype. This chain uses TRBV2 with TRBJ2-6; unclear D gene. V was trimmed by 7 bases and J by 2 bases, leaving 9 bases between them. This CDR3 is 14 amino acids long. Germline values: CDR1 SNHLY, CDR2 FYNNEI. CDR3 protein: CASTVAPGANVLTF. For the CDR3, the DNA is TGTGCCAGCACGGTGGCTCCTGGGGCCAACGTCCTGACTTTC.

This clonotype has ten or more counts. The genes are TRBV7-8 and TRBJ2-2, with D possibly being TRBD1 (6 bases). Germline CDR1 SGHVS, CDR2 FQNEAQ. V gave up 5 bases and J gave up 2 bases, with 12 bases separating them. The CDR3 covers 15 residues. In DNA, the CDR3 is TGTGCCAGCAGCAAATGGACAGCTAACACCGGGGAGCTGTTTTTT. This encodes CASSKWTANTGELFF.

In its sample, this clonotype was seen many times. The chain couples TRBV10-3 to TRBJ2-5, with 7 bases that match TRBD1. CDR3 size: 12 residues. The germline CDR1 and CDR2 sequences are ENHRY and SYGVKD. The ends lost 5 bases at V and 5 bases at J; junction bases unmatched: 2. CDR3 region: CAISLTGETQYF. Written as DNA, the CDR3 is TGTGCCATCAGTCTGACAGGGGAGACCCAGTACTTC.

This clonotype was detected only a few times. The chain carries TRBV6-2 or TRBV6-3 and TRBJ2-7; D ambiguous. The V gene lost 2 bases and the J gene lost 0 bases, with 8 bases spanning the gap. Looked up from germline, CDR1 is MNHEY and CDR2 is SVGEGT. The CDR3 loop spans 14 amino acids. The CDR3: CASSYGQTSYEQYF. Written as DNA, the CDR3 is TGTGCCAGCAGTTACGGGCAGACCTCCTACGAGCAGTACTTC.

This clonotype showed up just a few times. CDR3 nucleotide sequence: TGTGCCAGCAGCCAGGACGGGTGGGAGGCTTTCTTT. This translates into CASSQDGWEAFF. V and J are TRBV11-2 and TRBJ1-1; D call uncertain. Looked up from germline, CDR1 is SGHAT and CDR2 is FQNNGV. V lost 5 bases and J 11 bases, leaving 15 bases between the germline ends. The CDR3 spans 12 residues.

This clonotype was picked up a small number of times. The gene calls are TRBV7-8 and TRBJ2-7; D unclear. V was shortened by 0 bases and J by 3 bases, with 12 bases between the two germline ends. This CDR3 is built from 15 residues. The germline CDR1 and CDR2 sequences are SGHVS and FQNEAQ. The CDR3 DNA follows: TGTGCCAGCAGCTTAGCGTCGGCAGCCCTCTACGAGCAGTACTTC. Translating gives CASSLASAALYEQYF. Supplemented by reference TRBV7-8 and TRBJ2-7, the full variable domain reads GAGVSQSPRYKVAKRGQDVALRCDPISGHVSLFWYQQALGQGPEFLTYFQNEAQLDKSGLPSDRFFAERPEGSVSTLKIQRTQQEDSAVYLCASSLASAALYEQYFGPGTRLTVT.

This rearrangement joins TRBV5-1 to TRBJ2-1; 13 positions agree with TRBD2. The germline gives CDR1 SGHRS, CDR2 YFSETQ. The CDR3 covers 17 residues. V lost 3 bases to trimming and J lost 7 bases; unmatched junction nucleotides: 10. The CDR3 nucleotides read TGCGCCAGCAGCTCGGGACTAGCGGGATCGGGAGGGAATGAGCAGTTCTTC. Its translation is CASSSGLAGSGGNEQFF.

This clonotype was counted at least ten times. The gene calls are TRBV5-1 and TRBJ2-3; D remains unclear. Germline CDR1 reads SGHRS; CDR2 reads YFSETQ. This CDR3 is 16 amino acids long. Trimming cost V 4 bases and J 2 bases, with 17 bases left between them. This CDR3 is CASSPLPTQNTDTQYF. The CDR3 bases are TGCGCCAGCAGCCCTCTACCGACACAGAACACAGATACGCAGTATTTT.